What follows describes a single T cell receptor beta chain. What it recognizes is unknown. Trimming removed 5 bases from V and 8 bases from J; junction bases left unmatched: 7. This CDR3 has 14 amino acids. Germline CDR1 and CDR2: SNHLY and FYNNEI. Clones were read by immunoSEQ multiplex PCR, and TCRdb kept only the in-frame ones, dropping some. The sample consists of some 100,000 clones, approximately 91% of them appearing once. These data are taken from a study of T cell responses to AZD1222 COVID-19 vaccine. Study observations and caveats: Rises in breadth and depth of Spike-specific TCRs came after two AZD1222 doses.

The chain carries TRBV2 and TRBJ2-1, with 9 bases lining up with TRBD1. The clonotype originates from an adult in good health. The material was peripheral blood, obtained on day 0 of AZD1222 vaccination. CDR3 loop: CASSWTGEGDEQFF. The CDR3 nucleotides are TGTGCCAGCAGTTGGACAGGGGAAGGGGATGAGCAGTTCTTC. Using reference TRBV2 and TRBJ2-1 for the parts outside the CDR3, the full variable domain is EPEVTQTPSHQVTQMGQEVILRCVPISNHLYFYWYRQILGQKVEFLVSFYNNEISEKSEIFDDQFSVERPDGSNFTLKIRSTKLEDSAMYFCASSWTGEGDEQFFGPGTRLTVL.